This TCR beta chain was identified during a study of blood T cell repertoires in COVID-19. Study-level information: The analysed material was cDNA or gDNA that came from T cells, B-cell-depleted T cells, or PBMCs.

The CDR3 has 13 amino acids. CDR1 and CDR2 from the germline V gene are SQVTM and ANQGSEA. Trimming removed 4 bases from V and 4 bases from J; junction bases left unmatched: 1. As handled by the study authors: The authors estimated nucleated cell counts from reference gene primer amplification. This table comes from immunoSEQ multiplex PCR, and its TCRdb copy is limited to in-frame clones, with some not included. That table is the source of V, J and clone size, and D and trimming were worked out from the DNA. The data show under 200,000 clones, with approximately 86% seen just once and approximately 3.5% held by the top ten.

J is TRBJ1-4 and V is TRBV29-1; 9 bases line up with TRBD1. The sequencing input was peripheral blood. The TCR was taken from a man between 65 and 85 years old with acute or convalescent COVID-19. DNA of the CDR3: TGCAGCGTTGCGGGACAGGGTAATGAAAAACTGTTTTTT. It yields the protein CSVAGQGNEKLFF.